Shown below are 23 T cell receptor beta chains from a single sample sequenced in a study of blood T cell repertoires in COVID-19. Profiled with immunoSEQ multiplex PCR; TCRdb holds only in-frame clones, not every one. The sample includes about 290,000 clones, about nine tenths of them seen just once. Sequenced material: PBMCs or T cells enriched from blood (not recorded which). Receptor source: a middle-aged woman who had recovered from COVID-19.

The sample holds one count of this clone. V usage is TRBV7-8 and J usage is TRBJ1-5, with D tentatively TRBD1 (6 bases). The CDR3 loop spans 15 amino acids. Trimming took off 1 base at V and 5 bases at J, with 12 bases between the two ends. Germline CDR1 and CDR2: SGHVS and FQNEAQ. CDR3 amino acids: CASSLELRGDQPQHF. Written as DNA, the CDR3 is TGTGCCAGCAGCTTAGAACTCAGGGGTGATCAGCCCCAGCATTTT.

The chain couples TRBV5-1 to TRBJ1-2; 11 bases are a match to TRBD1. Germline loops: CDR1 SGHRS, CDR2 YFSETQ. The V gene end was trimmed by 3 bases and the J gene end by 7 bases; junction bases not matched to a gene: 5. The length of the CDR3 is 14 residues. The CDR3 protein is CASSYGQGAGGYTF. The CDR3 DNA sequence: TGCGCCAGCAGCTATGGACAGGGGGCGGGTGGCTACACCTTC.

The chain combines TRBV9 with TRBJ2-7, with D possibly TRBD1 on 6 matching bases. Germline values: CDR1 SGDLS, CDR2 YYNGEE. The germline V and J ends were trimmed by 0 bases and 2 bases, with 9 bases remaining between them. CDR3 length: 14 amino acids. The CDR3 DNA sequence: TGTGCCAGCAGCGTAGAAGCAGGGGCCTACGAGCAGTACTTC. Protein product: CASSVEAGAYEQYF.

The gene calls are TRBV5-1 and TRBJ2-2; 8 bases agree with TRBD2. V lost 2 bases, J lost 3 bases, and 6 bases stayed unmatched. The V gene's germline CDR1 is SGHRS and CDR2 YFSETQ. The CDR3 consists of 16 residues. The CDR3 reads CASSFISGTHTGELFF. Written as DNA, the CDR3 is TGCGCCAGCAGCTTTATTAGCGGGACCCACACCGGGGAGCTGTTTTTT.

The chain has TRBV11-2 and TRBJ1-3; perhaps TRBD1 as D (5 bases). CDR3 length equals 16 residues. Trimming took 2 bases from V and 0 from J, leaving 11 bases between them. Germline V gene sequence: CDR1 SGHAT, CDR2 FQNNGV. For the CDR3, the DNA is TGTGCCAGCAGCTTAACGACAGCCAACTCTGGAAACACCATATATTTT. It encodes CASSLTTANSGNTIYF.

The chain links TRBV2 to TRBJ1-2, with 9 bases that match TRBD1. The CDR3 loop spans 13 amino acids. Looked up from germline, CDR1 is SNHLY and CDR2 is FYNNEI. V gave up 6 bases and J gave up 6 bases; unmatched junction bases: 5. This chain's CDR3 is CASRGTGSNGYTF. CDR3 DNA sequence: TGTGCCAGCAGAGGGACAGGGAGTAATGGCTACACCTTC.

J is TRBJ2-1 and V is TRBV14; 8 bases align to TRBD2. CDR1 and CDR2 from the germline V gene are SGHDN and FVKESK. V lost 0 bases, J lost 7 bases, and 2 bases stayed unmatched. The CDR3 has 14 residues. CDR3 nucleotide sequence: TGTGCCAGCAGCCAAGATTTAGCGGGGAATGAGCAGTTCTTC. Translating gives CASSQDLAGNEQFF.

J is TRBJ1-1 and V is TRBV11-1, with 9 bases fitting TRBD1. Trimming removed 5 bases from V and 4 bases from J; junction bases left unmatched: 8. CDR1 is SGHAT, CDR2 FQDESV, per germline (reference sequence). The CDR3 runs to 15 residues. CDR3 in DNA: TGTGCCAGCAGCACGAGGACAGGGGCGGTCACTGAAGCTTTCTTT. Its protein product is CASSTRTGAVTEAFF. Looking up the rest from reference TRBV11-1 and TRBJ1-1 gives the full variable domain: EAEVAQSPRYKITEKSQAVAFWCDPISGHATLYWYRQILGQGPELLVQFQDESVVDDSQLPKDRFSAERLKGVDSTLKIQPAELGDSAMYLCASSTRTGAVTEAFFGQGTRLTVV.

The chain joins TRBV24-1 to TRBJ2-5; D may be TRBD2 (6 bases). Trimming left V 3 bases short and J 4 bases short, with 11 bases between. The CDR3 is 14 residues long. Germline assignment: CDR1 KGHDR and CDR2 SFDVKD. The DNA of the CDR3 is TGTGCCACCAGTGATAGTAGGGAGGCAGAGACCCAGTACTTC. Protein product: CATSDSREAETQYF.

V is TRBV29-1 and J is TRBJ2-7; the D gene is possibly TRBD2 (5 bases). The CDR3 covers 12 residues. Germline values: CDR1 SQVTM, CDR2 ANQGSEA. Trimming took off 6 bases at V and 1 base at J, with 10 bases between the two ends. DNA for the CDR3: TGCAGCGTCCTCCGGGATTCCTACGAGCAGTACTTC. It translates to CSVLRDSYEQYF.

The J gene is TRBJ1-2, the V gene TRBV19, with 9 bases lining up with TRBD1. The CDR3 consists of 16 residues. Trimming removed 10 bases from V and 3 bases from J; junction bases left unmatched: 15. The V gene's germline CDR1 is LNHDA and CDR2 SQIVND (reference sequence). CDR3 coding DNA: TGTGCCACCCCGGAAGGGGACAGGGTATGCTACTATGGCTACACCTTC. Its translation: CATPEGDRVCYYGYTF.

This chain joins TRBV2 and TRBJ1-5; D unclear. The CDR3 length is 14 residues. CDR1 and CDR2 (germline): SNHLY, FYNNEI. V was pared by 3 bases and J by 0 bases, with 6 bases between. The CDR3 spells CASSETISNQPQHF. The CDR3 coding sequence is TGTGCCAGCAGTGAGACAATTAGCAATCAGCCCCAGCATTTT.

The V call is TRBV7-9, the J call TRBJ2-5, with D possibly being TRBD1 (5 bases). CDR1 SEHNR and CDR2 FQNEAQ come from the germline V gene (reference sequence). This CDR3 spans 14 amino acids. V shed 1 base and J shed 2 bases, with 8 bases lying between them. The CDR3 loop reads CASSLGTIQETQYF. In DNA, the CDR3 is TGTGCCAGCAGCTTAGGGACAATTCAAGAGACCCAGTACTTC.

The chain recombines TRBV27 with TRBJ1-3; 9 bases are shared with TRBD1. Germline CDR1 and CDR2: MNHEY and SMNVEV (reference sequence). V dropped 7 bases and J dropped 1; count of bases not matched to a gene: 5. This CDR3 has 15 residues. The CDR3 DNA reads TGTGCCAGCAAACTGGACAGGGGATCTGGAAACACCATATATTTT. Translating it yields CASKLDRGSGNTIYF.

This CDR3 is CATSDSTGYTGELFF. The DNA for the CDR3 is TGTGCCACCAGTGATTCGACAGGGTACACCGGGGAGCTGTTTTTT. The chain combines TRBV24-1 with TRBJ2-2; 7 bases agree with TRBD1. V shed 2 bases, J shed 3 bases, and the junction held 2 bases outside the gene matches. Germline loops: CDR1 KGHDR, CDR2 SFDVKD. CDR3 length: 15 amino acids.

The chain recombines TRBV4-2 with TRBJ2-3; 10 bases map to TRBD2. Trimming at V came to 6 bases and at J to 6 bases, leaving 12 bases not matched to a gene. From germline, CDR1 is LGHNA and CDR2 YNFKEQ. The CDR3 extends over 16 amino acids. The CDR3 loop is CASSPSGSGDSDTQYF. The CDR3 DNA reads TGTGCCAGCAGTCCTAGCGGGAGTGGCGATTCGGATACGCAGTATTTT.

This clone was seen once. The chain is built from TRBV30 and TRBJ1-6, with 9 positions matching TRBD1. J gave up 7 bases and V 5 bases, and 9 bases lay outside the gene matches. The CDR3 is 15 residues long. Germline CDR1 reads GTSNPN; CDR2 reads SVGIG (reference sequence). This CDR3 reads CAWSRGTGRNSPLHF. DNA of the CDR3: TGTGCCTGGTCTCGAGGGACAGGGAGGAATTCACCCCTCCACTTT.

The V call is TRBV28, the J call TRBJ1-1; no clear D. CDR1 and CDR2 from the germline V gene are MDHEN and SYDVKM. This CDR3 has 14 amino acids. The V and J ends lost 5 bases and 0 bases respectively, with 10 bases between them. The CDR3 sequence: CASSPHGMNTEAFF. In DNA, the CDR3 is TGTGCCAGCAGTCCCCACGGGATGAACACTGAAGCTTTCTTT.

The rearrangement joins TRBV25-1 to TRBJ2-5; D is ambiguous. Germline V gene lookup returns CDR1 MGHDK and CDR2 SYGVNS. This CDR3 is 13 amino acids long. V lost 4 bases and J 2 bases, leaving 8 bases between the germline ends. Here the CDR3 reads CASSGDIQETQYF. For the CDR3, the DNA is TGTGCCAGCAGTGGAGACATTCAAGAGACCCAGTACTTC.

V usage is TRBV2 and J usage is TRBJ2-7, with 7 bases matching TRBD1. The CDR3 runs to 15 residues. From germline, CDR1 is SNHLY and CDR2 FYNNEI. The V and J ends lost 5 bases and 6 bases, in that order; junction bases with no gene match: 13. CDR3 sequence reads: CASSFSGTVLGEQYF. CDR3 in DNA: TGTGCCAGCAGTTTTTCCGGGACAGTCTTGGGCGAGCAGTACTTC. Variable domain in full (rest from reference TRBV2 and TRBJ2-7): EPEVTQTPSHQVTQMGQEVILRCVPISNHLYFYWYRQILGQKVEFLVSFYNNEISEKSEIFDDQFSVERPDGSNFTLKIRSTKLEDSAMYFCASSFSGTVLGEQYFGPGTRLTVT.

V is TRBV19 and J is TRBJ1-3; D perhaps matches TRBD1 (5 bases). The germline gives CDR1 LNHDA, CDR2 SQIVND (reference sequence). The CDR3 extends over 15 amino acids. The ends were cut back, 5 bases at V and 2 bases at J, with 13 bases in the middle. This CDR3 reads CASSARQSPGNTIYF. The CDR3 nucleotides read TGTGCCAGTAGTGCGCGACAGTCTCCTGGAAACACCATATATTTT.

The chain links TRBV19 to TRBJ2-7, with 11 bases fitting TRBD1. Germline assignment: CDR1 LNHDA and CDR2 SQIVND (reference sequence). The CDR3 is 15 residues long. The V and J ends lost 4 bases and 5 bases, in that order; junction bases with no gene match: 7. CDR3 nucleotides: TGTGCCAGTAGTACGCGGGACAGGGGGTTCGACGAGCAGTACTTC. Amino acid sequence: CASSTRDRGFDEQYF.

This clone showed up just once. J is TRBJ1-1 and V is TRBV11-1; D unclear. Germline loops: CDR1 SGHAT, CDR2 FQDESV (reference sequence). Trimming removed 2 bases at V and 0 bases at J, with 4 bases between. This CDR3 has 13 amino acids. In DNA, the CDR3 is TGTGCCAGCAGCTTACTCGTGAACACTGAAGCTTTCTTT. Residues: CASSLLVNTEAFF.